This T cell receptor beta chain emerged from a study of T cell responses to AZD1222 COVID-19 vaccine (dated by TCRdb to the early 2020s). About the study as a whole: AZD1222 recipients given second doses at about 4 weeks or at about 12 weeks were pooled, since spike-specific TCR depth and breadth were not found to differ between the two schedules. TCR sequencing was performed for 230 to 250 trial participants, of whom around 210 were given two doses of AZD1222 and roughly 25 were given two doses of MenACWY control vaccine. Enrollment into the trials was organized by age into subgroups of 18-55, 56-69 and 70-plus years, and those subgroups contained approximately 160, 26 and 62 TCR-sequenced participants, respectively. Summary of the overall study and its limitations: Reportedly, close to half of the unique spike-specific TCRs recognized epitopes lying outside the regions that are mutated in the B.1.351 and B.1.1.7 variants. In the small 56-69-year group, the increase in depth fell short of significance, most likely because of low power. Because no samples from the day 14 peak response were available, repertoires could be characterized only after the peak T cell response. Vaccine-associated CD4 TCRs spanned the whole spike protein, with dominant responses in regions 160-218 and 743-854. Conclusions about previously exposed vaccinees are limited because only a handful of AZD1222 recipients were SARS-CoV-2 seropositive at baseline. Most participants were white British and females outnumbered males, and the authors suggested that clonal diversity may have been underestimated. A significant rise in spike-specific TCR breadth and depth was observed after two AZD1222 doses relative to day 0 and relative to MenACWY recipients.

The CDR3 regions of human TCRbeta chains were subjected to immunosequencing. Regarding the original processing steps: Repertoire TCRs were checked for matches against a reference library of SARS-CoV-2-specific TCRs that had been generated using the MIRA antigen-specificity platform. Breadth was defined as the fraction of unique TCRs that were SARS-CoV-2-associated, and depth was defined as the fraction of total T cells that were SARS-CoV-2-associated. Using the MIRA data, each spike-specific TCR was mapped to the spike region that the TCR reacts to and placed in a CD4 or CD8 class. Log10-transformed breadth and depth values were compared by one-way ANOVA with Sidak's multiple comparisons tests. TCRdb stores this immuneACCESS table with in-frame sequences only. Part of the clones is absent; in the studies checked, under half of the shortfall reflects unresolved V genes, and no reason is known for the rest. The DNA gave D and trimming, while V, J and clone size come from that table. The sample records fewer than 130,000 clones, around 93% of which are singletons. The biggest ten clones account for approximately 8% of the sample.

V ends up 3 bases short and J 8 bases short, with an unmatched junction base count of 8. The germline V gene encodes CDR1 SGHRS and CDR2 YFSETQ. The CDR3, from cysteine to phenylalanine, totals 14 residues. Here the CDR3 DNA is all that survives: 42 bases in frame from base 1. According to the study, the label for this sample's time point signals: baseline before first vaccination. Samples from vaccinated people were obtained from the UK trials COV001 and COV002, which included a single-blind randomized controlled phase 2/3 trial of AZD1222 (ChAdOx1 nCoV-19) in healthy adults. Trial participant PBMC samples were collected at day 0 and day 28 after the second dose for TCRbeta chain sequencing. Of note for this clone: Its antigen is currently not known. No much larger clone is present one base from it, and per-base qualities are unavailable.

Sequences were derived from peripheral blood, sampled on day 0 of AZD1222 vaccination. Recombination connected TRBV5-1 to TRBJ1-2; 9 bases in the middle match TRBD1. This clonotype originated in an adult in good health. The CDR3 protein sequence reads: CASSSPGTGTGYTF. The sequenced DNA: TGCGCCAGCAGCTCCCCCGGGACAGGGACGGGCTACACCTTC.